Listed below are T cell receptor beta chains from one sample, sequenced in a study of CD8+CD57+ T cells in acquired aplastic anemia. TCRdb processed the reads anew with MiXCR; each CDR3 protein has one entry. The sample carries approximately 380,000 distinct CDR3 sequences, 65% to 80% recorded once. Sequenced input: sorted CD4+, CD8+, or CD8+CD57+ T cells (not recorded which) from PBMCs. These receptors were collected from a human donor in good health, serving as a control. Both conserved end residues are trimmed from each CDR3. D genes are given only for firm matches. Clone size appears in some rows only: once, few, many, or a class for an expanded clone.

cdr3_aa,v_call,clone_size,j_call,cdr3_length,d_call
AISPRTGSILSGANVLT,TRBV10-3,once,TRBJ2-6,17,TRBD1
ASSPSENTEAF,TRBV12-3/TRBV12-4,NA,TRBJ1-1,11,NA
ASSPKPGFYGYTF,TRBV7-2,once,TRBJ1-1,13,NA
ASSYRGGAQETQY,TRBV6-5,many,TRBJ2-5,13,NA
ATSQRQGSSKNRYSGNTIY,TRBV24-1,NA,TRBJ1-3,19,NA
ASSLVRPETFYGYT,TRBV5-4,NA,TRBJ1-2,14,NA
ASSRGGVRPRVH,TRBV7-8,NA,TRBJ1-5,12,NA
SVRTGTIEAF,TRBV29-1,once,TRBJ1-1,10,TRBD1
ASSPLSGTQEPLY,TRBV7-3,NA,TRBJ2-5,13,NA
SATQTENNDTQY,TRBV20-1,NA,TRBJ2-3,12,NA
ASGEGLFLDEQY,TRBV9,NA,TRBJ2-7,12,NA
ASSGNSGREQY,TRBV5-1,NA,TRBJ2-3,11,TRBD2
SVGMGMGTEAF,TRBV29-1,NA,TRBJ1-1,11,NA
ASSQSDRNNSPLH,TRBV14,NA,TRBJ1-6,13,NA
ASGLDGMNTEAF,TRBV11-2,few,TRBJ1-1,12,NA
ASSLGQGENTEAF,TRBV4-3,NA,TRBJ1-1,13,TRBD1
SATLAVGPAEAF,TRBV20-1,NA,TRBJ1-1,12,NA
SDWGTGPTNTIY,TRBV20-1,NA,TRBJ1-3,12,TRBD1
ASSLGQQGVQETQY,TRBV11-3,many,TRBJ2-5,14,TRBD1
ASSESTAFATDTQC,TRBV18,NA,TRBJ2-3,14,NA
ASSVERESKASFH,TRBV9,once,TRBJ1-6,13,NA
SVEEGVSAF,TRBV29-1,many,TRBJ1-1,9,NA
ATSREGTAYGYT,TRBV15,NA,TRBJ1-2,12,NA